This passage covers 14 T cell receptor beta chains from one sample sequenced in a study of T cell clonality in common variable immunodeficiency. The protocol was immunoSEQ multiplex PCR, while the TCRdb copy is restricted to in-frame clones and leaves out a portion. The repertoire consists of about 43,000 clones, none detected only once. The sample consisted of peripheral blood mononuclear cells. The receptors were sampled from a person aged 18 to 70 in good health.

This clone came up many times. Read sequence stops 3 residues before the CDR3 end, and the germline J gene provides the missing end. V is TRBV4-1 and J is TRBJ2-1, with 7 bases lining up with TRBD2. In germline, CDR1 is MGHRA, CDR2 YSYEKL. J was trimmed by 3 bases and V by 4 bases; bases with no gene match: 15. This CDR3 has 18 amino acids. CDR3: CASSPLFPASGIYNEQFF. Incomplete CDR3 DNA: TGCGCCAGCAGCCCTCTCTTCCCGGCTAGCGGTATCTACAATGAG.

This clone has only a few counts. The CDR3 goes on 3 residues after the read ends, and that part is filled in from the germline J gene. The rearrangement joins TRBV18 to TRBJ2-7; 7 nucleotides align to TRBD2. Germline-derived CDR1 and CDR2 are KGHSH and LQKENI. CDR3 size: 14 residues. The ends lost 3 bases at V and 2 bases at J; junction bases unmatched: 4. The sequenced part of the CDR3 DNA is TGTGCCAGCTCACCGGGGGGAGGGCCCTACGAG. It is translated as CASSPGGGPYE. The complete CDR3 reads CASSPGGGPYEQYF.

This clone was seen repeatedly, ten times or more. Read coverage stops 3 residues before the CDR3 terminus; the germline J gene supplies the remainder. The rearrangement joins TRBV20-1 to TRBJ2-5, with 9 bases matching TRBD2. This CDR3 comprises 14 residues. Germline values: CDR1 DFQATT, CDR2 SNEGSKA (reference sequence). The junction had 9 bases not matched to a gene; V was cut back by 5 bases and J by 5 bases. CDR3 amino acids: CSAGTSWPGETQYF. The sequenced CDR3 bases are TGCAGTGCTGGGACTAGCTGGCCAGGGGAGACC.

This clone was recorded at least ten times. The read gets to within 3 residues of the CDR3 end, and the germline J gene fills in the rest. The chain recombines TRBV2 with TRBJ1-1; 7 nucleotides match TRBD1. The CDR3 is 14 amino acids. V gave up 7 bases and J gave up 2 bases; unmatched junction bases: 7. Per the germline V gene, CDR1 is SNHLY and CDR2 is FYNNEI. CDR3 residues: CASITDRVNTEAFF. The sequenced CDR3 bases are TGTGCCAGCATTACAGACAGGGTAAACACTGAA.

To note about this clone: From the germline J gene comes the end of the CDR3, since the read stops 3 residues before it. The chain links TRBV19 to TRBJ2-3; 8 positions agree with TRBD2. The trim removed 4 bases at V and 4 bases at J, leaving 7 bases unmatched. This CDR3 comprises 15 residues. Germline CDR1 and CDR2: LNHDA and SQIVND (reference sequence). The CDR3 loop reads CASSKGPGGADTQYF. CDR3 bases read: TGTGCCAGTAGTAAAGGGCCGGGAGGGGCAGATACG.

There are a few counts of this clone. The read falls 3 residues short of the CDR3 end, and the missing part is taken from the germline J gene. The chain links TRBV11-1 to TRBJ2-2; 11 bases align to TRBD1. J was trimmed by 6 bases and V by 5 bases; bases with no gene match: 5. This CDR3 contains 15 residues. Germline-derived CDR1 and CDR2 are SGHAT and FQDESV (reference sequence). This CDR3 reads CASSRMGQGAGELFF. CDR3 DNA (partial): TGTGCCAGCAGCCGAATGGGACAGGGGGCCGGGGAG.

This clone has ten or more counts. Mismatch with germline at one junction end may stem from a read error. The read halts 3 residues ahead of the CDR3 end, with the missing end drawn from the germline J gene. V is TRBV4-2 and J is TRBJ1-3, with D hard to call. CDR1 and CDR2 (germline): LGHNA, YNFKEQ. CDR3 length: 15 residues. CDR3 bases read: TGCGCCAGCAGCCAAGACGACTTCTCTGGAAACACC. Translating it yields CASSQDDFSGNT. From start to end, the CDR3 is CASSQDDFSGNTIYF.

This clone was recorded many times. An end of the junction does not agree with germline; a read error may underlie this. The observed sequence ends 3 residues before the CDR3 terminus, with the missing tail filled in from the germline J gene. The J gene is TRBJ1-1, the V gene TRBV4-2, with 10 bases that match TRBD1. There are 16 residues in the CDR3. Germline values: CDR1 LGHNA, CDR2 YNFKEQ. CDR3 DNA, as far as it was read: TGCGCCAGCAGCCCCAGACAGGGGGCCTACGAGTTTGAA. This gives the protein CASSPRQGAYEFE. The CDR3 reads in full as CASSPRQGAYEFEAFF.

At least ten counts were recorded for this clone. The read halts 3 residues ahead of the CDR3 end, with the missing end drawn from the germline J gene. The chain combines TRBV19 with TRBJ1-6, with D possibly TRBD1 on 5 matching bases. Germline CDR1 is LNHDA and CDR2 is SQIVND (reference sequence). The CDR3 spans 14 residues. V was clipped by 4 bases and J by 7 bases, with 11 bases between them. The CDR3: CASSSRDLNSPLHF. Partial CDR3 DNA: TGTGCCAGTAGTAGCCGGGACTTAAATTCACCC.

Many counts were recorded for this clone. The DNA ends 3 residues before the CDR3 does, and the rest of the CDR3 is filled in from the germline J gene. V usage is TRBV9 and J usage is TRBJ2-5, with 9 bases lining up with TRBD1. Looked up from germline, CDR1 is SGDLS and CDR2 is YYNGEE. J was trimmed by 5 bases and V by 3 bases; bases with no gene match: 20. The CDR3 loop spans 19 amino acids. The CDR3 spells CASSDPYLDRGPERETQYF. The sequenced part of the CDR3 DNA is TGTGCCAGCAGCGACCCCTACTTGGACAGGGGTCCCGAGAGGGAGACC.

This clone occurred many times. The sequenced CDR3 bases are TGTGCCATCAGTGAGCGTCCCGCCGGGGGGGGACTGAACACTGAA. Amino acids: CAISERPAGGGLNTE. The complete CDR3 protein is CAISERPAGGGLNTEAFF. The rearrangement joins TRBV10-3 to TRBJ1-1, with D possibly being TRBD1 (5 bases). The CDR3 is cut off 3 residues early in the read; its end comes from the germline J gene. This CDR3 is 18 amino acids long. V lost 2 bases and J 0 bases, leaving 19 bases between the germline ends. Germline V lookup: CDR1 ENHRY, CDR2 SYGVKD.

The CDR3 loop is CAWSEGDYTF. CDR3 bases read: TGTGCCTGGAGTGAAGGGGAC. The chain links TRBV30 to TRBJ1-2; D is possibly TRBD1 (5 bases). The read gets to within 3 residues of the CDR3 end, and the germline J gene fills in the rest. Germline loops: CDR1 GTSNPN, CDR2 SVGIG (reference sequence). The CDR3 has 10 amino acids.

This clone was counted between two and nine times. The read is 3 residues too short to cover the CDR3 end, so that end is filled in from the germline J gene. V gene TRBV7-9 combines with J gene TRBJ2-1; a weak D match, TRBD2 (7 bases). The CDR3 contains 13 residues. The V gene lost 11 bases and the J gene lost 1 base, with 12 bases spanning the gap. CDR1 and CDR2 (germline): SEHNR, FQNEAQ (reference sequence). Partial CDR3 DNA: TGTGCCTGGGGGGGGGCATCCTACAATGAG. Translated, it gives CAWGGASYNE. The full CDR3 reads CAWGGASYNEQFF.

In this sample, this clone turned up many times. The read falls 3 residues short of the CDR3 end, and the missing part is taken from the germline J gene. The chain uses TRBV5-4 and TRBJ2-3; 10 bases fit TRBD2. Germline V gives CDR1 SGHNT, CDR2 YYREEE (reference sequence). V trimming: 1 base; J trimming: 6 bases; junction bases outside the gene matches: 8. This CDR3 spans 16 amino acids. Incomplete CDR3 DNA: TGTGCCAGCAGCTTGACTAGCGGGACCTTCGGGGATACG. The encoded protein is CASSLTSGTFGDT. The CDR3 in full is CASSLTSGTFGDTQYF.